The entry that follows covers one T cell receptor beta chain sequence. Antigen unknown. This sample was taken from a study of glioma-infiltrating T cells after dendritic cell vaccination. Study-level findings and limits: Few patients contributed both blood and tumor specimens.

Time point here: after dendritic cell vaccination, including at tumor progression/relapse. From germline, CDR1 is MGHDK and CDR2 SYGVNS. The V and J ends lost 11 bases and 8 bases respectively, with 21 bases between them. CDR3 size: 14 residues. Libraries were prepared by immunoSEQ multiplex PCR; TCRdb keeps only in-frame clonotypes and omits some of them. The sample has roughly 60,000 clones, about nine tenths seen once. Sample: blood, taken after dendritic cell vaccination. The V gene is TRBV25-1, the J gene TRBJ1-4; D possibly corresponds to TRBD1 (5 bases). This clonotype was obtained from a human donor with glioblastoma. The CDR3 DNA reads as TGTGCCGCCGCCGCGGGGGGAAAATCGGAAAAACTGTTTTTT. It translates to CAAAAGGKSEKLFF.